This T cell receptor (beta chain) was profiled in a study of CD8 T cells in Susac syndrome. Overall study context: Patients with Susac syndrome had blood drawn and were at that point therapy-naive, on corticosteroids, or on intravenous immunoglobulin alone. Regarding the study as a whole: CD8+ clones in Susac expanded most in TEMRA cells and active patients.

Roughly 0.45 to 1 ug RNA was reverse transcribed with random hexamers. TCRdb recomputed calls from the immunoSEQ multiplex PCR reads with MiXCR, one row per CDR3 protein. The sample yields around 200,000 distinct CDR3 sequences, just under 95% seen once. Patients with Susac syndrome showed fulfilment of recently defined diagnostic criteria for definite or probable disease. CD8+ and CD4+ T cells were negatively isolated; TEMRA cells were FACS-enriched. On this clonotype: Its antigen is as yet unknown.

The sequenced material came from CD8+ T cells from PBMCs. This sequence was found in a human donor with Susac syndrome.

The CDR3 DNA reads as TGTGCCAGCAGCTTAGCGGCGGGGATCTGGTACGAGCAGTACTTC. This sequence encodes CASSLAAGIWYEQYF. The chain couples TRBV7-9 to TRBJ2-7; D is perhaps TRBD2 (6 bases). V gave up 0 bases and J gave up 4 bases, with 13 bases separating them. The CDR3 loop spans 15 amino acids. Germline loops: CDR1 SEHNR, CDR2 FQNEAQ (reference sequence).